Described below is a single T cell receptor (beta chain) sequence and its context. Its antigen is as yet unknown. The germline V gene encodes CDR1 LNHDA and CDR2 SQIVND (reference sequence). There are 15 residues in the CDR3. The J segment lost 0 bases and the V segment lost 10 bases, leaving 9 bases of the junction unmatched. Donors counted as nominally healthy when sampled, yet unrecorded immune exposures were likely. The data are from a study of cytomegalovirus exposure and HLA in healthy donors. Study observations and caveats: Cytomegalovirus status was reportedly diagnosed by the classifier with high specificity and sensitivity. What was likely a sequencing artifact was a cluster of highly shared sequence variants.

Researchers ran the PCR with 60 Vbeta and 13 Jbeta primers. The protocol was immunoSEQ multiplex PCR, while the TCRdb copy is restricted to in-frame clones and leaves out a portion. The profile shows 200,000 or so clones, approximately 84% of them singletons. The source material was PBMCs. This clonotype originated in a woman aged 25 to 39 in good health and CMV-seropositive. The chain employs TRBV19 and TRBJ1-5; TRBD1 matches 7 bases. The CDR3 nucleotides read TGTGCCACCCGTGACAGGGCGAATAGCAATCAGCCCCAGCATTTT. It specifies CATRDRANSNQPQHF.